The 29 T cell receptor beta chains given below trace back to one sample, sequenced in a study of T cells after yellow fever vaccination. Each CDR3 protein is one row after TCRdb ran MiXCR on the 5' RACE reads. This sample has some 96,000 distinct CDR3 sequences, with over 8% found just once. The sample here was CD8+ T cells not binding an NS4B(214-222) dextramer, sorted from PBMCs, taken roughly 14 days after the first yellow fever vaccination. The receptors were gathered from a man younger than 30 who received the YFV17D yellow fever vaccine.

To note about this clonotype: With a much larger clone just one base away, this may be a read error. The chain combines TRBV20-1 with TRBJ2-1; D gene unclear. The CDR3 totals 15 residues. CDR1 is DFQATT, CDR2 SNEGSKA, per germline (reference sequence). CDR3 in amino acids: CSAPGSASSHNEQFF. The CDR3 region has the DNA TGCAGTGCCCCCGGCTCGGCAAGCTCCCACAATGAGCAGTTCTTC.

The rearrangement links TRBV29-1 to TRBJ1-2; D call uncertain. The V end was cut by 7 bases, the J end by 8 bases, with 14 bases between. The CDR3 contains 11 residues. Germline CDR1 SQVTM, CDR2 ANQGSEA. DNA for the CDR3: TGCAGCGCCTTTAGGACGGAAGGCTACACCTTC. Translating gives CSAFRTEGYTF.

The chain has TRBV12-3 or TRBV12-4 and TRBJ1-2; D gene unclear. This CDR3 has 13 amino acids. Trimming took off 4 bases at V and 5 bases at J, with 11 bases between the two ends. This CDR3 is CASSSDGQYGYTF. Written as DNA, the CDR3 is TGTGCCAGCAGTTCGGACGGCCAATATGGCTACACCTTC.

This chain links TRBV5-6 with TRBJ2-2; 8 bases are a match to TRBD2. This CDR3 is 13 amino acids long. Germline V gene sequence: CDR1 SGHDT, CDR2 YYEEEE. V lost 1 base to trimming and J lost 9 bases; unmatched junction nucleotides: 2. The CDR3 is CASSLSGGRELFF. The CDR3 DNA reads as TGTGCCAGCAGCTTGAGCGGGGGCAGGGAGCTGTTTTTT.

This clonotype showed up many times. This chain links TRBV29-1 with TRBJ2-2, with 7 bases that match TRBD1. CDR1 and CDR2 (germline): SQVTM, ANQGSEA. Trimming removed 7 bases from V and 5 bases from J; junction bases left unmatched: 10. CDR3 length: 14 residues. CDR3 amino acids: CSAAPTGATGELFF. DNA for the CDR3: TGCAGCGCTGCGCCAACAGGGGCGACCGGGGAGCTGTTTTTT.

This chain joins TRBV4-2 and TRBJ2-1, with D uncertain. Trimming took off 0 bases at V and 8 bases at J, with 14 bases between the two ends. Germline-derived CDR1 and CDR2 are LGHNA and YNFKEQ. The CDR3 has 15 residues. CDR3 amino acids: CASSQESLGLDEQFF. The CDR3 DNA is TGTGCCAGCAGCCAAGAGAGCCTGGGTTTGGATGAGCAGTTCTTC.

The CDR3 region has the DNA TGTGCCAGTAGTAGGCGGTCTACGGATGAGCAGTTCTTC. It yields the protein CASSRRSTDEQFF. The rearrangement links TRBV19 to TRBJ2-1, with D hard to call. V was clipped by 4 bases and J by 8 bases, with 12 bases between them. This CDR3 contains 13 residues. The germline V gene has CDR1 LNHDA and CDR2 SQIVND (reference sequence). The full variable domain, its missing parts supplied by reference TRBV19 and TRBJ2-1, is DGGITQSPKYLFRKEGQNVTLSCEQNLNHDAMYWYRQDPGQGLRLIYYSQIVNDFQKGDIAEGYSVSREKKESFPLTVTSAQKNPTAFYLCASSRRSTDEQFFGPGTRLTVL.

This clonotype has a handful of counts. V gene TRBV19 combines with J gene TRBJ2-2; 7 nucleotides agree with TRBD2. Trimming took 3 bases from V and 5 from J; bases not matched to a gene: 9. In germline, CDR1 is LNHDA, CDR2 SQIVND (reference sequence). The CDR3 loop spans 16 amino acids. CDR3 nucleotide sequence: TGTGCCAGTAGTATGATCGGGGGGTTCGGGACCGGGGAGCTGTTTTTT. Amino acid sequence: CASSMIGGFGTGELFF.

The chain uses TRBV28 and TRBJ2-5; TRBD2 agrees at 9 bases. This CDR3 is built from 15 residues. CDR1 is MDHEN, CDR2 SYDVKM, per germline. V was pared by 5 bases and J by 2 bases, with 6 bases of the junction left unmatched. CDR3 amino acids: CASSTSSGAQETQYF. The DNA for the CDR3 is TGTGCCAGCAGTACCTCTAGCGGGGCTCAAGAGACCCAGTACTTC.

This chain uses TRBV5-5 with TRBJ2-1; 9 bases are a match to TRBD2. V lost 0 bases, J lost 6 bases, and 13 bases stayed unmatched. Germline V CDR1 and CDR2: SGHKS, YYEKEE (reference sequence). The length of the CDR3 is 18 residues. The CDR3 loop reads CASSLDDISGGMGNEQFF. DNA for the CDR3: TGTGCCAGCAGCTTGGACGATATAAGCGGGGGGATGGGCAATGAGCAGTTCTTC.

V gene TRBV4-1 combines with J gene TRBJ1-5; 7 bases are shared with TRBD1. The CDR3 has 16 amino acids. Losses at the gene ends were 3 bases for V and 2 bases for J; bases not matched to a gene: 7. CDR1 is MGHRA and CDR2 is YSYEKL in the germline V gene. The chain's CDR3 is CASSQTDRVRNQPQHF. Here the CDR3 DNA reads TGCGCCAGCAGCCAGACTGACAGGGTCCGCAATCAGCCCCAGCATTTT.

Only a few counts were recorded for this clonotype. The chain links TRBV12-3 or TRBV12-4 to TRBJ1-6, with a possible D match to TRBD1 (5 bases). Trimming removed 6 bases from V and 8 bases from J, with 17 bases in between. CDR3 length equals 15 residues. CDR3 in amino acids: CASRLTLGAHSPLHF. Here the CDR3 DNA reads TGTGCCAGCAGGTTGACTCTCGGGGCTCATTCACCCCTCCACTTT.

The gene calls are TRBV7-8 and TRBJ1-2, with TRBD1 as a possible D gene (5 bases). Trimming left V 3 bases short and J 7 bases short, with 24 bases between. This CDR3 has 17 amino acids. Germline CDR1 and CDR2: SGHVS and FQNEAQ. CDR3 sequence reads: CASSFVSVPGPRSGYTF. The CDR3 DNA is TGTGCCAGCAGCTTCGTCTCGGTACCGGGACCCAGGAGTGGCTACACCTTC.

This clonotype was seen a handful of times. V usage is TRBV10-3 and J usage is TRBJ2-3; D is perhaps TRBD2 (6 bases). The CDR3 sequence is 18 residues long. The V gene's germline CDR1 is ENHRY and CDR2 SYGVKD. Trimming cost V 3 bases and J 4 bases, with 23 bases left between them. The CDR3 sequence is CAISERTWGEDPPDTQYF. DNA for the CDR3: TGTGCCATCAGTGAAAGAACCTGGGGGGAGGATCCACCAGATACGCAGTATTTT.

The chain couples TRBV4-1 to TRBJ1-5; 9 nucleotides agree with TRBD1. Looked up from germline, CDR1 is MGHRA and CDR2 is YSYEKL. This CDR3 spans 14 amino acids. The junction had 7 bases not matched to a gene; V was cut back by 4 bases and J by 9 bases. The CDR3 DNA follows: TGCGCCAGCAGCCCCGGACAGGGACAGGGGCCCCAGCATTTT. It codes for CASSPGQGQGPQHF.

This clonotype was detected only a few times. This rearrangement joins TRBV4-1 to TRBJ2-2; no definite D call. The CDR3 is 14 amino acids. Germline V gene data show CDR1 as MGHRA and CDR2 as YSYEKL. V lost 1 base and J lost 3, with 6 bases in between. The CDR3 DNA follows: TGCGCCAGCAGCCAAGGACGCCACACCGGGGAGCTGTTTTTT. Amino acid sequence: CASSQGRHTGELFF.

This clonotype appeared a few times. This rearrangement joins TRBV11-2 to TRBJ2-5, with 7 bases matching TRBD2. In germline, CDR1 is SGHAT, CDR2 FQNNGV. The CDR3 is 15 amino acids. V lost 0 bases, J lost 5 bases, and 6 bases stayed unmatched. The CDR3 loop reads CASSLDPQGGETQYF. The CDR3 nucleotides read TGTGCCAGCAGCTTAGATCCGCAGGGAGGGGAGACCCAGTACTTC.

V is TRBV5-6 and J is TRBJ2-1, with TRBD1 matching 8 bases. The V gene end was trimmed by 4 bases and the J gene end by 8 bases; junction bases not matched to a gene: 8. The length of the CDR3 is 14 residues. Germline CDR1 and CDR2: SGHDT and YYEEEE. As DNA, the CDR3 is TGTGCCAGCAGCCCCGGACAGGGCTGCTATGAGCAGTTCTTC. Its translation is CASSPGQGCYEQFF.

This rearrangement joins TRBV7-9 to TRBJ2-7, with D maybe TRBD2 (5 bases). The CDR3 loop spans 13 amino acids. With 9 bases removed from V and 4 bases from J, the gap between germline ends came to 16 bases. Looked up from germline, CDR1 is SEHNR and CDR2 is FQNEAQ (reference sequence). The DNA for the CDR3 is TGTGCCAGGGCCCCGGGAATCACTTACGAGCAGTACGTC. This encodes CARAPGITYEQYV.

This clonotype turned up a few times. The chain recombines TRBV11-2 with TRBJ2-7; D perhaps matches TRBD2 (6 bases). V lost 8 bases, J lost 3 bases, and 20 bases lay in between. Germline CDR1 reads SGHAT; CDR2 reads FQNNGV. This CDR3 spans 15 amino acids. The CDR3 loop reads CASLGLQGLVYEQYF. As DNA, the CDR3 is TGTGCCAGCTTGGGGCTCCAGGGACTCGTCTACGAGCAGTACTTC.

In its sample, this clonotype was seen a few times. The chain employs TRBV7-8 and TRBJ2-4; 10 nucleotides align to TRBD1. V was clipped by 4 bases and J by 1 base; unmatched bases: 13. CDR1 SGHVS and CDR2 FQNEAQ come from the germline V gene. CDR3 length: 19 residues. CDR3 sequence reads: CASSSPGGQGIWAKNIQYF. The CDR3 DNA reads TGTGCCAGCAGCTCTCCTGGGGGACAGGGGATATGGGCCAAAAACATTCAGTACTTC.

This clonotype was recorded a few times. The chain joins TRBV7-9 to TRBJ1-1, with 11 bases that match TRBD1. This CDR3 contains 17 residues. With V trimmed by 4 bases and J by 5 bases, 12 bases remained unmatched. The germline V gene has CDR1 SEHNR and CDR2 FQNEAQ (reference sequence). Written as DNA, the CDR3 is TGTGCCAGCAGCTCCGGACAGGGGGCCCAGTTTGCGACTGAAGCTTTCTTT. Protein product: CASSSGQGAQFATEAFF.

This clonotype was seen ten or more times. V is TRBV12-3 or TRBV12-4 and J is TRBJ2-7; 7 bases fit TRBD2. This CDR3 spans 14 amino acids. With 1 base clipped from V and 5 bases from J, the junction kept 5 bases outside the gene matches. The DNA for the CDR3 is TGTGCCAGCAGTTTAGTACGGGGGGTCAACGAGCAGTACTTC. Translating gives CASSLVRGVNEQYF.

The chain couples TRBV4-1 to TRBJ2-4; weak D call: TRBD2 (6 bases). V gave up 0 bases and J gave up 6 bases, with 12 bases separating them. The germline CDR1 and CDR2 sequences are MGHRA and YSYEKL. The CDR3 spans 15 residues. The CDR3 is CASSQDRNGGNIQYF. In DNA, the CDR3 is TGCGCCAGCAGCCAAGATAGGAACGGGGGAAACATTCAGTACTTC.

The V call is TRBV5-5, the J call TRBJ1-5; D is perhaps TRBD1 (6 bases). The CDR3 covers 13 residues. Germline CDR1 reads SGHKS; CDR2 reads YYEKEE (reference sequence). Trimming left V 5 bases short and J 6 bases short, with 12 bases between. CDR3 in DNA: TGTGCCAGCAGAGGACAGTCCACTCAGCCCCAGCATTTT. Translation gives CASRGQSTQPQHF.

The chain carries TRBV4-3 and TRBJ1-1, with D unclear. Germline V gene data show CDR1 as LGHNA and CDR2 as YSLEER. The CDR3 extends over 15 amino acids. The V end lost 0 bases, the J end lost 1 base, and 9 bases lay between the germline ends. The CDR3 nucleotides are TGCGCCAGCAGCCAAGAGGAGACGACGAACACTGAAGCTTTCTTT. It translates to CASSQEETTNTEAFF.

V gene TRBV4-1 combines with J gene TRBJ1-2; TRBD1 is a possible D gene (5 bases). Germline CDR1 is MGHRA and CDR2 is YSYEKL. V shed 6 bases and J shed 0 bases, with 20 bases lying between them. The CDR3 runs to 17 residues. This chain's CDR3 is CASSQKVGDVANYGYTF. CDR3 sequence (DNA): TGCGCCAGCAGTCAAAAAGTCGGGGACGTCGCTAACTATGGCTACACCTTC.

The rearrangement joins TRBV4-1 to TRBJ2-7; D remains unclear. Germline-derived CDR1 and CDR2 are MGHRA and YSYEKL. V was pared by 1 base and J by 1 base, with 8 bases between. The CDR3 totals 14 residues. The CDR3: CASSQVTGSYEQYV. CDR3 coding DNA: TGCGCCAGCAGCCAAGTGACGGGTTCCTACGAGCAGTACGTC.

The rearrangement joins TRBV6-1 to TRBJ2-1, with TRBD2 identical over 9 bases. The CDR3 extends over 15 amino acids. V gave up 6 bases and J gave up 5 bases; unmatched junction bases: 8. Germline-derived CDR1 and CDR2 are MNHNS and SASEGT. The CDR3 loop is CASRLAGLSNNEQFF. DNA for the CDR3: TGTGCCAGCAGACTAGCGGGCTTATCGAACAATGAGCAGTTCTTC.